This T cell receptor beta chain was recovered during a study of blood T cell repertoires in COVID-19. Germline V CDR1 and CDR2: SGDLS, YYNGEE. The CDR3 contains 14 residues. V lost 4 bases and J lost 4; bases outside the gene matches: 5. In the source study's methods: Quantification of nucleated cells was approximated via reference gene primer amplification. TCRdb's table, derived via immunoSEQ multiplex PCR, lists solely in-frame clones and lacks some. V and J calls and clone size are given by that table; D and trimming were obtained from the DNA. The profile shows 200,000 to 300,000 clones, under 85% of them singletons.

V gene TRBV9 combines with J gene TRBJ2-7, with 10 bases identical to TRBD2. The sample consisted of peripheral blood. The origin of this receptor is a human donor in a cohort sampled during active COVID-19. The CDR3 nucleotides read TGTGCCAGCAGCCAGACAGCGGGGGGGTACGAGCAGTACTTC. It yields the protein CASSQTAGGYEQYF.